The 32 T cell receptor beta chains presented below share a single source sample, sequenced in a study of blood T cell repertoires in COVID-19. The data were produced by immunoSEQ multiplex PCR, yet TCRdb's version contains in-frame clones alone and is incomplete. The sample yields 70,000 or so clones, approximately 89% seen once. Material: peripheral blood. Source of these receptors: a human donor in a cohort sampled during active COVID-19.

CDR3 bases: TGTGCCAGCAGCTGGGCAAGGTACCAGAATGTTGGCGAGCAGTACTTC. The encoded protein is CASSWARYQNVGEQYF. The V call is TRBV11-2, the J call TRBJ2-7; D call uncertain. This CDR3 comprises 16 residues. Germline CDR1 reads SGHAT; CDR2 reads FQNNGV. Trimming removed 4 bases from V and 6 bases from J, with 22 bases in between.

The V and J genes are TRBV13 and TRBJ2-7; D gene uncertain. Germline V gene lookup returns CDR1 PRHDT and CDR2 FYEKMQ (reference sequence). The length of the CDR3 is 15 residues. V was clipped by 4 bases and J by 3 bases, with 16 bases between them. CDR3 coding DNA: TGTGCCAGCAGCTCGGCTAGTGATACCCTCTACGAGCAGTACTTC. Protein: CASSSASDTLYEQYF. The full variable domain, in which reference TRBV13 and TRBJ2-7 provide the parts outside the CDR3, is AAGVIQSPRHLIKEKRETATLKCYPIPRHDTVYWYQQGPGQDPQFLISFYEKMQSDKGSIPDRFSAQQFSDYHSELNMSSLELGDSALYFCASSSASDTLYEQYFGPGTRLTVT.

This clone turned up a few times. V and J are TRBV9 and TRBJ1-2; 9 bases match TRBD1. Germline V CDR1 and CDR2: SGDLS, YYNGEE. The CDR3 is made up of 13 amino acids. V lost 3 bases to trimming and J lost 6 bases; unmatched junction nucleotides: 3. The CDR3 protein is CASSGGTGNGYTF. Here the CDR3 DNA reads TGTGCCAGCAGCGGAGGGACAGGGAATGGCTACACCTTC.

The rearrangement joins TRBV27 to TRBJ1-5, with D tentatively TRBD1 (5 bases). Trimming took off 7 bases at V and 6 bases at J, with 16 bases between the two ends. The CDR3 runs to 14 residues. Germline assignment: CDR1 MNHEY and CDR2 SMNVEV (reference sequence). CDR3 bases: TGTGCCAGCATGAGTGGGGGGTTCGGTCAGCCCCAGCATTTT. It codes for CASMSGGFGQPQHF.

In nucleotides, the CDR3 is TGTGCCAGCAGCTTGGCGACTAGCGGGGGTTACAATGAGCAGTTCTTC. It encodes CASSLATSGGYNEQFF. The genes are TRBV5-6 and TRBJ2-1; TRBD2 matches at 12 bases. CDR1 and CDR2 (germline): SGHDT, YYEEEE. The CDR3 is 16 amino acids. V lost 0 bases and J lost 4; bases outside the gene matches: 2.

This chain joins TRBV19 and TRBJ1-2; possibly TRBD1 for D (6 bases). Per the germline V gene, CDR1 is LNHDA and CDR2 is SQIVND (reference sequence). V lost 3 bases and J lost 3, with 11 bases in between. This CDR3 comprises 14 residues. The CDR3 DNA is TGTGCCAGTAGTATGCCTACAGGGTACTATGGCTACACCTTC. It specifies CASSMPTGYYGYTF.

The table lists this clone with a few counts. V is TRBV30 and J is TRBJ2-7; the D gene is possibly TRBD1 (6 bases). Germline-derived CDR1 and CDR2 are GTSNPN and SVGIG (reference sequence). This CDR3 spans 14 amino acids. The ends were cut back, 1 base at V and 4 bases at J, with 14 bases in the middle. The CDR3 loop reads CAWSGQAPGYEQYF. CDR3 in DNA: TGTGCCTGGAGTGGACAGGCACCCGGTTACGAGCAGTACTTC.

The rearrangement links TRBV19 to TRBJ1-5, with 8 bases lining up with TRBD1. The V and J ends lost 2 bases and 2 bases, in that order; junction bases with no gene match: 8. Looked up from germline, CDR1 is LNHDA and CDR2 is SQIVND (reference sequence). The CDR3 spans 17 residues. CDR3 sequence reads: CASSIPQGALGNQPQHF. The CDR3, as DNA: TGTGCCAGTAGTATACCGCAGGGGGCTCTCGGCAATCAGCCCCAGCATTTT.

The chain uses TRBV28 and TRBJ1-5; no clear D. Trimming stripped 7 bases from V and 5 bases from J, with 15 bases between. Germline assignment: CDR1 MDHEN and CDR2 SYDVKM. This CDR3 is 14 amino acids long. The DNA of the CDR3 is TGTGCCAGCATCCCTGCAGTGGTTGATCAGCCCCAGCATTTT. Its translation: CASIPAVVDQPQHF.

The chain carries TRBV7-8 and TRBJ1-5; no clear D gene. With 0 bases removed from V and 3 bases from J, the gap between germline ends came to 12 bases. From germline, CDR1 is SGHVS and CDR2 FQNEAQ. The CDR3 has 16 amino acids. CDR3 nucleotides: TGTGCCAGCAGCTTAGCGCTAACCGGGGTCAATCAGCCCCAGCATTTT. The encoded protein is CASSLALTGVNQPQHF.

The rearrangement links TRBV21-1 to TRBJ2-7; whether TRBD1, the table's D call, matches the DNA was not checked. TRBV21-1 is an annotated pseudogene. This CDR3 has 14 residues. The DNA for the CDR3 is TGTGCCAGCAGCAAAGCGTCAGGTTTGGCCGAGCAGTACTTC. Encoded protein: CASSKASGLAEQYF.

The V call is TRBV7-8, the J call TRBJ1-6; no firm D call. Trimming took 5 bases from V and 8 from J, leaving 19 bases between them. This CDR3 comprises 16 residues. Germline CDR1 and CDR2: SGHVS and FQNEAQ. CDR3 nucleotide sequence: TGTGCCAGCAGCCCCGGCACGGTTACTGAGGATTCACCCCTCCACTTT. Translated: CASSPGTVTEDSPLHF.

The V gene is TRBV29-1, the J gene TRBJ1-2, with D perhaps matching TRBD1 (5 bases). V was clipped by 4 bases and J by 1 base, with 13 bases between them. This CDR3 spans 14 amino acids. Germline V gene data show CDR1 as SQVTM and CDR2 as ANQGSEA. The DNA for the CDR3 is TGCAGCGTTGGCGAAGGGGTTAATAACTATGGCTACACCTTC. As protein: CSVGEGVNNYGYTF. Using reference TRBV29-1 and TRBJ1-2 for the parts outside the CDR3, the full variable domain is SAVISQKPSRDICQRGTSLTIQCQVDSQVTMMFWYRQQPGQSLTLIATANQGSEATYESGFVIDKFPISRPNLTFSTLTVSNMSPEDSSIYLCSVGEGVNNYGYTFGSGTRLTVV.

The J gene is TRBJ1-3, the V gene TRBV6-1; D possibly corresponds to TRBD1 (5 bases). This CDR3 has 15 residues. V was trimmed by 2 bases and J by 2 bases, leaving 10 bases between them. Germline V CDR1 and CDR2: MNHNS, SASEGT. CDR3 nucleotides: TGTGCCAGCAGTGAAAAGGGGATCGCTGGAAACACCATATATTTT. Protein: CASSEKGIAGNTIYF.

The J gene is TRBJ1-1, the V gene TRBV24-1; possibly TRBD1 for D (6 bases). Trimming stripped 9 bases from V and 0 bases from J, with 19 bases between. Germline loops: CDR1 KGHDR, CDR2 SFDVKD. The CDR3 sequence is 16 residues long. The CDR3 DNA is TGTGCCACCGTCCCCCTGGACAGACTAATGAACACTGAAGCTTTCTTT. Encoded protein: CATVPLDRLMNTEAFF.

The chain uses TRBV9 and TRBJ2-7, with 9 bases that match TRBD1. V trimming: 8 bases; J trimming: 5 bases; junction bases outside the gene matches: 14. Germline CDR1 SGDLS, CDR2 YYNGEE. This CDR3 has 15 residues. The CDR3: CARTGEGQGIHEQYF. The CDR3 DNA follows: TGTGCCAGGACTGGAGAGGGACAGGGTATCCACGAGCAGTACTTC.

The chain is built from TRBV11-2 and TRBJ1-4; no firm D call. The CDR3 covers 18 residues. Germline V CDR1 and CDR2: SGHAT, FQNNGV. V was trimmed by 4 bases and J by 0 bases, leaving 18 bases between them. This CDR3 reads CASSSVKGGRATNEKLFF. As DNA, the CDR3 is TGTGCCAGCAGCTCCGTGAAGGGCGGGAGGGCAACTAATGAAAAACTGTTTTTT.

This clone was counted once. The V and J genes are TRBV6-5 and TRBJ2-7, with a weak D call TRBD2 (5 bases). V lost 7 bases to trimming and J lost 2 bases, with 15 bases between them. CDR1 MNHEY and CDR2 SVGAGI come from the germline V gene. The length of the CDR3 is 14 residues. The CDR3 sequence is CASKERSAPYEQYF. CDR3 bases: TGTGCCAGCAAAGAGCGGTCAGCCCCCTACGAGCAGTACTTC.

Here the CDR3 reads CASRVFGESEQYF. DNA of the CDR3: TGTGCCAGCAGGGTCTTCGGGGAGTCCGAGCAGTACTTC. The genes are TRBV28 and TRBJ2-7; D may be TRBD2 (5 bases). Looked up from germline, CDR1 is MDHEN and CDR2 is SYDVKM. This CDR3 is built from 13 residues. V was cut by 6 bases and J by 6 bases, with 15 bases left in between.

This chain uses TRBV25-1 with TRBJ2-3; D possibly corresponds to TRBD2 (5 bases). Germline CDR1 reads MGHDK; CDR2 reads SYGVNS. Trimming took 2 bases from V and 3 from J, leaving 12 bases between them. This CDR3 is 15 amino acids long. In nucleotides, the CDR3 is TGTGCCAGCAGTGAAGGAGCGGCTCTAACAGATACGCAGTATTTT. Its translation is CASSEGAALTDTQYF. The full variable domain, in which reference TRBV25-1 and TRBJ2-3 provide the parts outside the CDR3, is EADIYQTPRYLVIGTGKKITLECSQTMGHDKMYWYQQDPGMELHLIHYSYGVNSTEKGDLSSESTVSRIRTEHFPLTLESARPSHTSQYLCASSEGAALTDTQYFGPGTRLTVL.

CDR3 residues: CASSPKSPGINTEAFF. The CDR3 nucleotides read TGTGCCAGCTCACCAAAATCACCAGGGATTAACACTGAAGCTTTCTTT. The chain has TRBV18 and TRBJ1-1; TRBD1 is a possible D gene (5 bases). Germline V lookup: CDR1 KGHSH, CDR2 LQKENI. This CDR3 is built from 16 residues. V lost 2 bases and J 2 bases, leaving 15 bases between the germline ends.

The chain is built from TRBV5-1 and TRBJ2-3; 13 bases match TRBD2. Per germline, CDR1 SGHRS and CDR2 YFSETQ. This CDR3 is built from 19 residues. V lost 3 bases to trimming and J lost 0 bases; unmatched junction nucleotides: 10. CDR3 protein: CASSSLGGTSGNSTDTQYF. The CDR3 DNA reads TGCGCCAGCAGCTCACTAGGAGGGACTAGCGGGAATAGCACAGATACGCAGTATTTT.

The rearrangement joins TRBV4-2 to TRBJ1-6, with D possibly being TRBD1 (5 bases). V was cut by 3 bases and J by 5 bases, with 20 bases left in between. The CDR3 consists of 18 residues. CDR1 is LGHNA, CDR2 YNFKEQ, per germline. The CDR3 protein is CASSHPAGGSWNNSPLHF. The CDR3 DNA reads TGTGCCAGCAGCCACCCGGCGGGGGGGAGTTGGAATAATTCACCCCTCCACTTT.

There are a few counts of this clone. The chain recombines TRBV7-2 with TRBJ1-5, with TRBD1 matching over 10 bases. Germline values: CDR1 SGHTA, CDR2 FQGNSA. This CDR3 comprises 15 residues. Trimming took 5 bases from V and 6 from J; bases not matched to a gene: 7. CDR3 sequence: CASSLRQGAVQPQHF. The CDR3 region has the DNA TGTGCCAGCAGCCTTCGACAGGGGGCCGTTCAGCCCCAGCATTTT.

The chain links TRBV14 to TRBJ2-7; perhaps TRBD1 as D (6 bases). V was shortened by 4 bases and J by 3 bases, with 7 bases between the two germline ends. The germline CDR1 and CDR2 sequences are SGHDN and FVKESK. This CDR3 region has 12 residues. CDR3 region: CASSLGGYEQYF. The CDR3 DNA reads as TGTGCCAGCAGCCTAGGGGGCTACGAGCAGTACTTC. The full variable domain, with the rest looked up from reference TRBV14 and TRBJ2-7, is EAGVTQFPSHSVIEKGQTVTLRCDPISGHDNLYWYRRVMGKEIKFLLHFVKESKQDESGMPNNRFLAERTGGTYSTLKVQPAELEDSGVYFCASSLGGYEQYFGPGTRLTVT.

V is TRBV6-5 and J is TRBJ1-2; 8 nucleotides align to TRBD1. CDR3 size: 15 residues. Germline V gives CDR1 MNHEY, CDR2 SVGAGI. V was pared by 7 bases and J by 2 bases, with 9 bases of the junction left unmatched. CDR3 sequence (DNA): TGTGCCAGCACACCATGGACAGGGTCCAACTATGGCTACACCTTC. Protein product: CASTPWTGSNYGYTF.

This rearrangement joins TRBV27 to TRBJ2-3; 10 positions match TRBD2. V dropped 4 bases and J dropped 5; count of bases not matched to a gene: 9. CDR1 is MNHEY and CDR2 is SMNVEV in the germline V gene (reference sequence). This CDR3 spans 16 amino acids. The CDR3 DNA reads TGTGCCAGCAGTTCTTACCGAGCGGGGGGGCAAGATACGCAGTATTTT. It encodes CASSSYRAGGQDTQYF.

This clone was picked up one time. V and J are TRBV2 and TRBJ2-7, with 10 positions matching TRBD1. The CDR3 runs to 14 residues. J lost 6 bases, V lost 10 bases, and 12 bases had no gene match. The V gene's germline CDR1 is SNHLY and CDR2 FYNNEI. The CDR3, as DNA: TGTGCCATAGGACCCGACAGGGGGCGACGCGAGCAGTACTTC. It translates to CAIGPDRGRREQYF.

The rearrangement uses TRBV11-2 and TRBJ1-1, with 7 bases matching TRBD1. Germline CDR1 and CDR2: SGHAT and FQNNGV. The CDR3 loop spans 13 amino acids. Losses at the gene ends were 3 bases for V and 8 bases for J; bases not matched to a gene: 6. The CDR3 here is CASSFYRDREAFF. As DNA, the CDR3 is TGTGCCAGCAGCTTCTACCGGGACAGAGAAGCTTTCTTT. Combining the CDR3 with reference TRBV11-2 and TRBJ1-1 gives the whole variable domain EAGVAQSPRYKIIEKRQSVAFWCNPISGHATLYWYQQILGQGPKLLIQFQNNGVVDDSQLPKDRFSAERLKGVDSTLKIQPAKLEDSAVYLCASSFYRDREAFFGQGTRLTVV.

The chain uses TRBV13 and TRBJ2-7; no firm D call. This CDR3 is built from 11 residues. Trimming cost V 4 bases and J 6 bases, with 7 bases left between them. CDR1 and CDR2 (germline): PRHDT, FYEKMQ (reference sequence). CDR3 protein: CASSSLGEQYF. Here the CDR3 DNA reads TGTGCCAGCAGCTCACTTGGCGAGCAGTACTTC. Drawing the rest from reference TRBV13 and TRBJ2-7, the complete variable domain is AAGVIQSPRHLIKEKRETATLKCYPIPRHDTVYWYQQGPGQDPQFLISFYEKMQSDKGSIPDRFSAQQFSDYHSELNMSSLELGDSALYFCASSSLGEQYFGPGTRLTVT.

The chain carries TRBV6-2 or TRBV6-3 and TRBJ1-3; D is ambiguous. V was shortened by 4 bases and J by 3 bases, with 10 bases between the two germline ends. The germline CDR1 and CDR2 sequences are MNHEY and SVGEGT. The length of the CDR3 is 14 residues. CDR3 in amino acids: CASSSRHIGNTIYF. DNA for the CDR3: TGTGCCAGCAGTTCACGACATATTGGAAACACCATATATTTT.

The chain carries TRBV4-1 and TRBJ1-6; the match to TRBD1 covers 7 bases. There are 15 residues in the CDR3. Trimming cost V 4 bases and J 8 bases; bases outside gene matches: 8. Per germline, CDR1 MGHRA and CDR2 YSYEKL. The CDR3 spells CASSRARDSDSPLHF. As DNA, the CDR3 is TGCGCCAGCAGCCGAGCTCGGGACAGTGATTCACCCCTCCACTTT.